A selection of T cell receptor beta chains follows, all from one sample in a study of shared clonotypes between healthy human individuals. TCRdb's table, derived via immunoSEQ multiplex PCR, lists solely in-frame clones and lacks some. Among 2 million to 2.5 million clones listed, 93% were seen once. The sequenced material came from naive CD8+ T cells from PBMCs. The receptor source for this set is a man aged 18 to 30 in good health. Some clones in this sample may be carry-over from other donors' samples. Both conserved end residues are part of each CDR3. The D gene is left open where the match is weak. Only some rows state a clone size, as once, few, many or a class for expanded clones.

TRBV7-9,once,TRBD2,TRBJ2-5,TGTGCCAGCAGCCCCGTGGGGGGGGAGACCCAGTACTTC,CASSPVGGETQYF
TRBV11-2,-,-,TRBJ2-7,TGTGCCAGCAGCTCCATCGACGAGCAGTACTTC,CASSSIDEQYF
TRBV6-5,-,-,TRBJ2-7,TGTGCCAGCAGTTACCTACAGGACTCCTACGAGCAGTACTTC,CASSYLQDSYEQYF
TRBV18,-,TRBD2,TRBJ2-3,TGTGCCAGCTCACCCCCGGGACTAGGGAATACGGATACGCAGTATTTT,CASSPPGLGNTDTQYF
TRBV19,-,-,TRBJ2-4,TGTGCCAGTAGTACGGGGCGGGGTACGTACTTC,CASSTGRGTYF
TRBV7-8,-,-,TRBJ1-2,TGTGCCAGCAGCTTAGGAGTCTTGGGAGACGGCTACACCTTC,CASSLGVLGDGYTF
TRBV27,once,-,TRBJ2-7,TGTGCCAGCAGTTTATTGGGTTACGAGCAGTACTTC,CASSLLGYEQYF
TRBV27,-,-,TRBJ1-2,TGTGCCAGCAGGGAGGGAGTGTGGAACTATGGCTACACCTTC,CASREGVWNYGYTF
TRBV27,-,TRBD1,TRBJ1-2,TGTGCCAGCAGAACAGGGGATCAGGATGGCTACACCTTC,CASRTGDQDGYTF
TRBV19,-,TRBD1,TRBJ1-5,TGTGCCAGTAGTTGGCAGGGGGTTTATAGCAATCAGCCCCAGCATTTT,CASSWQGVYSNQPQHF
TRBV11-2,-,-,TRBJ2-5,TGTGCCTCCGTCGGGGGACAGCTACAAGAGACCCAGTACTTC,CASVGGQLQETQYF
TRBV9,-,TRBD1,TRBJ1-1,TGTGCCAGCAGCGTAGCGGGGACAGGGAAGGGGGTGTTCGAAGCTTTCTTT,CASSVAGTGKGVFEAFF
TRBV7-2,-,TRBD1,TRBJ2-7,TGTGCCAGCAGCCTCCGGGACAGTACTTACGAGCAGTACTTC,CASSLRDSTYEQYF
TRBV6-1,-,-,TRBJ2-7,TGTGCCAGCAGTGAAGCACGGCCCCTGGGCGAGCAGTACTTC,CASSEARPLGEQYF
TRBV5-4,-,TRBD1,TRBJ2-7,TGTGCCAGCAGCTTGGAGGGGGCTCACGAGCAGTACTTC,CASSLEGAHEQYF
TRBV29-1,once,-,TRBJ1-2,TGCAGCGTCGGCCGCTTGGACAGAGGGGCCTATGGCTACACCTTC,CSVGRLDRGAYGYTF
TRBV7-2,-,-,TRBJ2-1,TGTGCCAGCAGCGCCCCCGGCCTTGAGCAGTTCTTC,CASSAPGLEQFF
TRBV27,-,TRBD2,TRBJ2-7,TGTGCCAGCAGAGCTATAGCGGGTGTGTACTACGAGCAGTACTTC,CASRAIAGVYYEQYF
TRBV9,once,-,TRBJ2-7,TGTGCCAGCGGGTTGGGGTATGGCGGGGAGCCCTCCGAGCAGTACTTC,CASGLGYGGEPSEQYF
TRBV29-1,-,-,TRBJ1-2,TGCAGCGTTGAAGAAGTTGGGCAGAACTATGGCTACACCTTC,CSVEEVGQNYGYTF
TRBV28,-,-,TRBJ1-2,TGTGCCAGCAGTCCCCGAGGGTACAATATTAACTATGGCTACACCTTC,CASSPRGYNINYGYTF
TRBV14,-,TRBD2,TRBJ2-1,TGTGCCAGCAGCTTCACTAGCGGGACCACCTACAATGAGCAGTTCTTC,CASSFTSGTTYNEQFF
TRBV27,-,TRBD1,TRBJ2-5,TGTGCCAGCAGTTCCGACAGGGGCGGAGAGGAGACCCAGTACTTC,CASSSDRGGEETQYF
TRBV2,-,-,TRBJ1-5,TGTGCCAGCAGTCCAATTAGCAATCAGCCCCAGCATTTT,CASSPISNQPQHF
TRBV12-5,-,-,TRBJ1-5,TGTGCTAGTGGTCCCGGGCCTCCTCGCGGTCAGCCCCAGCATTTT,CASGPGPPRGQPQHF
TRBV6-1,-,TRBD1,TRBJ2-4,TGTGCCAGCAGTGGAGGGCCCCCGGGACAGGGGGTGGTAGCCAAAAACATTCAGTACTTC,CASSGGPPGQGVVAKNIQYF
TRBV11-2,-,TRBD1,TRBJ2-7,TGTGCCAGCAGCTTACGGGACAGGGGGACCGAGCAGTACTTC,CASSLRDRGTEQYF